This TCR beta chain was captured in a study of blood T cell repertoires in COVID-19. Turning to the study itself: Sample material is recorded as cDNA or gDNA derived from T cells, B-cell-depleted T cells, or PBMCs.

The data were produced by immunoSEQ multiplex PCR, yet TCRdb's version contains in-frame clones alone and is incomplete. Here the sample spans 100,000 to 150,000 clones, 86% being singletons. J was trimmed by 0 bases and V by 5 bases; bases with no gene match: 4. The CDR3 consists of 16 residues. CDR1 SGHVT and CDR2 SQSDAQ come from the germline V gene. The chain joins TRBV7-4 to TRBJ2-3; TRBD2 matches at 11 bases. This sequence was found in a man between 70 and 80 years old who had recovered from COVID-19. The source material was peripheral blood. The CDR3: CASSTRTSGSTDTQYF. For the CDR3, the DNA is TGTGCCAGCAGCACACGGACTAGCGGGAGCACAGATACGCAGTATTTT.